This record covers a single TCR beta chain. Its target is not known. The sorting of each CD8+ T cell subset was done in triplicate, at 250,000 to 300,000 cells each. The sample comes from a study of CXCR3-negative and CXCR3-positive naive CD8 T cells. The study, taken as a whole, reports: The TRB CDR3s that CXCR3-positive naive cells carried were more hydrophobic than those of CXCR3-negative naive cells. In cryopreserved cells, CXCR3 expression partially decreased, and fresh PBMCs were used in most assays.

CDR1 and CDR2 from the germline V gene are GTSNPN and SVGIG (reference sequence). The CDR3 is 13 residues long. In preparing the TRB cDNA libraries, 5' RACE with UMI labels was used. With the 5' RACE reads reprocessed, TCRdb shows one record per CDR3 protein and no DNA. Recorded here are 84,000 or so distinct CDR3 sequences; the top ten clones represent 0.53%. The receptor was derived from a human donor in good health. Some clones in this sample may be carry-over from other donors' samples. The sequencing sample was made of naive CXCR3+ CD8+ T cells from blood. Sample subset: CD45RO-CCR7+CD27+CD95- naive CD8+ T cells expressing CXCR3 (TNR3+). The chain combines TRBV30 with TRBJ1-1; lacking DNA, the TRBD1 call made by TCRdb goes unchecked. The CDR3 reads CAWKRGGMTEAFF.